Sequencing of this T cell receptor (beta chain) was carried out in a study of blood T cells in healthy people across ages. Notes on the study in general: Naive CD4+ cells and diversity were both higher in long-lived donors than in aged donors.

Every sample yielded at least 6.5 million isolated PBMCs. The authors ran a second PCR of about 7 to 11 cycles using a sample-barcoded 5' primer and a J-beta primer mix. TCRdb redid the calling of the 5' RACE reads with MiXCR, one entry per CDR3 protein. The data hold more than 1 million distinct CDR3 sequences, with 40% to 55% observed a single time. A remark on this clonotype: Its antigen is currently unknown.

CDR3 length equals 17 residues. Sequenced sample: blood. The chain is built from TRBV12-3 or TRBV12-4 and TRBJ2-7, with 11 bases lining up with TRBD2. Matching the DNA end better, TRBJ2-5 makes the J call doubtful. This sequence originates from a woman aged 55-70 years in good health. The CDR3 spells CASSFEGSGRALETQYF. CDR3 bases: TGTGCCAGCAGTTTCGAGGGTAGCGGGAGGGCGTTAGAGACCCAGTACTTC.